These 8 T cell receptor beta chains originate from one sample sequenced in a study of T cell responses to AZD1222 COVID-19 vaccine (dated by TCRdb to the early 2020s). The time point label corresponds to: baseline before first vaccination. The receptor library was made with the immunoSEQ multiplex PCR assay. In its TCRdb copy, this immuneACCESS table keeps in-frame sequences only and misses some clones. Where compared with another copy, unresolved V genes explain less than half of these, and the others have no known cause. For this sample the table gives about 82,000 clones, of which approximately 90% were detected only once. The ten top clones hold around 5.2% of the sample. The specimen was peripheral blood, collected on day 0 of AZD1222 vaccination. These receptors all come from an adult in good health.

This chain links TRBV5-4 with TRBJ1-2; TRBD1 matches 8 bases. CDR3 length equals 17 residues. The germline CDR1 and CDR2 sequences are SGHNT and YYREEE (reference sequence). J was trimmed by 5 bases and V by 0 bases; bases with no gene match: 12. Written as DNA, the CDR3 is TGTGCCAGCAGCTTGGAGGGGGGACAGGCTTTGAGATATGGCTACACCTTC. Protein sequence: CASSLEGGQALRYGYTF.

On this clone itself: The sample carries other DNA sequences with the same CDR3. The rearrangement uses TRBV5-1 and TRBJ2-2; possibly TRBD2 for D (5 bases). Trimming removed 1 base from V and 5 bases from J, with 9 bases in between. CDR1 is SGHRS and CDR2 is YFSETQ in the germline V gene. The CDR3 runs 14 residues. The chain's CDR3 is CASSLRTGTGELFF. The CDR3 DNA sequence: TGCGCCAGCAGCTTGAGGACGGGAACCGGGGAGCTGTTTTTT.

The chain links TRBV30 to TRBJ1-5, with 7 positions matching TRBD1. Unmatched junction bases numbered 0, after V lost 5 bases and J lost 2 bases. The CDR3 contains 12 residues. CDR1 is GTSNPN and CDR2 is SVGIG in the germline V gene (reference sequence). The CDR3 nucleotides are TGTGCCTGGGGACAGGGCAATCAGCCCCAGCATTTT. Its protein is CAWGQGNQPQHF.

The chain has TRBV27 and TRBJ2-1; TRBD2 matches 10 bases. Germline-derived CDR1 and CDR2 are MNHEY and SMNVEV (reference sequence). The CDR3 covers 17 residues. The junction had 7 bases not matched to a gene; V was cut back by 3 bases and J by 2 bases. The CDR3 loop reads CASSFSISGGTYNEQFF. CDR3 DNA sequence: TGTGCCAGCAGTTTTTCCATTAGCGGGGGGACCTACAATGAGCAGTTCTTC.

The CDR3 loop reads CASSQRGGSNQPQHF. CDR3 bases: TGTGCCAGCAGCCAAAGGGGGGGGAGCAATCAGCCCCAGCATTTT. J is TRBJ1-5 and V is TRBV3-1 (or the pseudogene TRBV3-2), with D maybe TRBD1 (6 bases). The CDR3 length is 15 residues. CDR1 is LGHDT, CDR2 YNNKEL, per germline (reference sequence). V was clipped by 2 bases and J by 1 base, with 9 bases between them.

V usage is TRBV23-1 and J usage is TRBJ2-3; TRBD1 aligns across 9 bases. TRBV23-1 is placed among ORFs of uncertain function. There are 17 residues in the CDR3. Trimming removed 2 bases from V and 3 bases from J; junction bases left unmatched: 9. CDR3 residues: CASSQPIQGASTDTQYF. The CDR3 DNA reads as TGCGCCAGCAGTCAACCCATACAGGGGGCCTCGACAGATACGCAGTATTTT.

This clone was picked up a small number of times. The CDR3 loop is CASSRDLMTPLHF. The CDR3 nucleotides read TGTGCCAGCAGTCGGGACCTGATGACACCCCTCCACTTT. The V and J genes are TRBV6-5 and TRBJ1-6; weak D call: TRBD1 (5 bases). This CDR3 spans 13 amino acids. Germline CDR1 and CDR2: MNHEY and SVGAGI. V lost 5 bases, J lost 11 bases, and 13 bases lay in between.

This chain uses TRBV5-1 with TRBJ2-7; D is unresolved. V was trimmed by 0 bases and J by 1 base, leaving 2 bases between them. The germline V gene encodes CDR1 SGHRS and CDR2 YFSETQ. This CDR3 contains 12 residues. CDR3 in DNA: TGCGCCAGCAGCTTGGAGTCCTACGAGCAGTACTTC. This translates into CASSLESYEQYF.